The subject of this entry is one TCR beta chain. The antigen is not known. The CDR3 is made up of 10 amino acids. Per the germline V gene, CDR1 is MNHEY and CDR2 is SVGAGI. The ends were cut back, 5 bases at V and 11 bases at J, with 9 bases in the middle. The data were obtained in a study of beta chain features in type 1 diabetes. Study findings and constraints: Whatever favoring of shorter templates PCR might show would apply equally to patients and controls. Moderately but significantly shorter TCRB CDR3s were found in Type 1 diabetes patients in all four CD4+ subsets. For type 1 diabetes patients, VDJ junctions showed fewer insertions and more deletions.

The authors reverse transcribed all of the isolated RNA, so sequencing captured expressed TCRB transcripts. TCRdb keeps only in-frame clones here, not all; method: immunoSEQ multiplex PCR. The repertoire has approximately 150,000 clones, approximately 10% of them found once; the top ten carry almost 0.65%. This TCR came from a woman aged 40 to 49 in good health. The source material was central memory CD4+ T cells from blood. The rearrangement links TRBV6-5 to TRBJ1-2, with D hard to call. CDR3 loop: CASSENRYTF. The CDR3 DNA is TGTGCCAGCAGTGAGAATCGGTACACCTTC.